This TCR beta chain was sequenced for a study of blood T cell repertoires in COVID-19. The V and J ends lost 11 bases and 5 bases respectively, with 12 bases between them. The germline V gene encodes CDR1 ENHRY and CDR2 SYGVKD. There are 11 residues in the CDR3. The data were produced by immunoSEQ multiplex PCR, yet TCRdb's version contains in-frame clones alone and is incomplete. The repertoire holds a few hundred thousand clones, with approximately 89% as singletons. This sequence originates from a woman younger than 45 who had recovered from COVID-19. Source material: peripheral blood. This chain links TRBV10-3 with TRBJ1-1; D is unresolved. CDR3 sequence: CALSSQTEAFF. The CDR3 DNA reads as TGTGCCCTCTCTTCGCAGACTGAAGCTTTCTTT.